This TCR beta chain is drawn from a study of tumor-infiltrating lymphocytes in primary liver carcinoma. Across the whole study: Spanning 4.2 to 10 cm, the tumors were T1-T3 N0M0.

Total RNA amounting to approximately 460 ng was the source from which TCR beta cDNA was made with a constant-region primer. Libraries covering TCR beta were generated through three nested multiplex PCR rounds (using a slightly modified ARM-PCR). The first two PCR rounds used TRBV1-TRBV30 forward primers with a C-beta reverse primer, 10 cycles each. In TCRdb, the multiplex PCR reads were re-called with MiXCR into one record per CDR3 protein. The data contain approximately 190,000 distinct CDR3 sequences, around four fifths of them singletons. Germline-derived CDR1 and CDR2 are MNHNS and SASEGT. This CDR3 comprises 17 residues. V was trimmed by 4 bases and J by 0 bases, leaving 16 bases between them. Investigators took RNA and DNA out together from 20-30 mg of unsorted bulk tissue. The study found over 85% viable tumor cells in every tumor sample.

The chain is built from TRBV6-1 and TRBJ2-4, with D uncertain. The sequenced sample consisted of tumor tissue from primary liver carcinoma. This receptor was obtained from a man between 35 and 55 years old with primary liver carcinoma and hepatitis B virus infection. The CDR3 region is CASSVCPIREAKNIQYF. CDR3 bases: TGTGCCAGCAGTGTATGTCCTATAAGGGAAGCCAAAAACATTCAGTACTTC.